The present entry profiles one T cell receptor beta chain with its context. Its antigen is unidentified. The sample originates from a study of shared clonotypes between healthy human individuals. Across the study: Participating donors consisted of a couple of women and a few men aged 18 to 49.

The authors divided CD4+ cells into CD45RA+ naive and CD45RA-negative memory subsets. This table comes from immunoSEQ multiplex PCR, and its TCRdb copy is limited to in-frame clones, with some not included. The sample has 2 million to 3 million clones; approximately 93% are singletons. The V end was cut by 2 bases, the J end by 9 bases, with 6 bases between. The CDR3 is 11 amino acids. The germline V gene encodes CDR1 SGHNT and CDR2 YYREEE (reference sequence). General study results and limits: A limitation of the genetic and exposure-history diversity represented arose from few donors. It was anticipated that sequencing depth would influence how many clonotypes donors shared.

This receptor was identified in a man between 18 and 35 years old in good health. Some clones in this sample may be carry-over from other donors' samples. The sequencing input was naive CD4+ T cells from PBMCs. Sample subset: CD45RA+ positively selected. This chain joins TRBV5-4 and TRBJ2-1; unclear D gene. This CDR3 is CASSLRLEQFF. The CDR3 nucleotides read TGTGCCAGCAGCTTAAGGCTTGAGCAGTTCTTC.